The 27 T cell receptor beta chains listed next were all sequenced from one sample in a study of T cells after somatic rescue of genetic block. Data came from immunoSEQ multiplex PCR; TCRdb stores just in-frame clones and leaves some out. The table records more than 13,000 clones, 55% to 75% of them present only once. Sequenced material: peripheral blood mononuclear cells (PBMCs). The receptors were sampled from a young man.

J is TRBJ1-5 and V is TRBV10-3; D is unresolved. The CDR3 has 19 amino acids. Germline V CDR1 and CDR2: ENHRY, SYGVKD. V lost 3 bases and J lost 0, with 21 bases in between. This CDR3 reads CAISEEVGWERNSNQPQHF. DNA of the CDR3: TGTGCCATCAGTGAAGAGGTTGGTTGGGAACGGAATAGCAATCAGCCCCAGCATTTT.

This clone has a handful of counts. V and J are TRBV28 and TRBJ2-5; D is possibly TRBD2 (5 bases). The CDR3 loop spans 15 amino acids. V was cut by 3 bases and J by 1 base, with 12 bases left in between. Germline V gives CDR1 MDHEN, CDR2 SYDVKM. The CDR3 region has the DNA TGTGCCAGCAGTTTGAGAGGGAACCTCCAAGAGACCCAGTACTTC. Translating it yields CASSLRGNLQETQYF.

The chain links TRBV30 to TRBJ2-4; D is undetermined. CDR1 GTSNPN and CDR2 SVGIG come from the germline V gene (reference sequence). V lost 2 bases and J 5 bases, leaving 7 bases between the germline ends. The CDR3 consists of 12 residues. Here the CDR3 DNA reads TGTGCCTGGAGTCCGCGCCAAAACATTCAGTACTTC. This codes for CAWSPRQNIQYF.

This clone was observed a handful of times. The chain has TRBV27 and TRBJ1-2; tentatively, D is TRBD1 (5 bases). V lost 4 bases and J 8 bases, leaving 20 bases between the germline ends. From germline, CDR1 is MNHEY and CDR2 SMNVEV (reference sequence). The length of the CDR3 is 15 residues. Here the CDR3 reads CASSSSSGRVGGYTF. CDR3 nucleotides: TGTGCCAGCAGTTCGTCCTCGGGACGGGTGGGGGGCTACACCTTC.

The CDR3 spells CASSEPMNTEAFF. The DNA for the CDR3 is TGTGCCAGCAGTGAACCCATGAACACTGAAGCTTTCTTT. The V gene is TRBV25-1, the J gene TRBJ1-1, with D uncertain. The V end lost 2 bases, the J end lost 0 bases, and 4 bases lay between the germline ends. Germline loops: CDR1 MGHDK, CDR2 SYGVNS. CDR3 length: 13 amino acids.

The V gene is TRBV5-1, the J gene TRBJ2-7, with 8 bases lining up with TRBD1. CDR3 length equals 15 residues. With V trimmed by 0 bases and J by 2 bases, 4 bases remained unmatched. From germline, CDR1 is SGHRS and CDR2 YFSETQ. This CDR3 is CASSLGTGMAYEQYF. In DNA form, the CDR3 reads TGCGCCAGCAGCTTGGGGACAGGGATGGCCTACGAGCAGTACTTC.

The J gene is TRBJ1-1, the V gene TRBV5-1; D uncertain. The V gene's germline CDR1 is SGHRS and CDR2 YFSETQ. Trimming left V 0 bases short and J 2 bases short, with 11 bases between. The CDR3 consists of 15 residues. The CDR3 reads CASSLDYAGNTEAFF. The CDR3 nucleotides read TGCGCCAGCAGCTTGGACTACGCTGGCAACACTGAAGCTTTCTTT.

This clone was recorded a few times. The rearrangement joins TRBV9 to TRBJ2-2, with D perhaps matching TRBD2 (6 bases). Trimming left V 0 bases short and J 7 bases short, with 13 bases between. The germline CDR1 and CDR2 sequences are SGDLS and YYNGEE. The CDR3 runs 15 residues. The CDR3 spells CASSVGSQGLGELFF. CDR3 nucleotides: TGTGCCAGCAGCGTAGGATCGCAGGGACTCGGGGAGCTGTTTTTT.

This sequence joins TRBV7-9 and TRBJ2-3; D gene uncertain. This CDR3 spans 14 amino acids. The V gene's germline CDR1 is SEHNR and CDR2 FQNEAQ (reference sequence). V lost 3 bases and J lost 6, with 13 bases in between. In DNA form, the CDR3 reads TGTGCCAGCAGCTTCGGGCGTGTTGAGGATACGCAGTATTTT. Translating gives CASSFGRVEDTQYF.

V is TRBV7-3 and J is TRBJ2-2; D is perhaps TRBD1 (5 bases). The CDR3 is 11 residues long. Germline V lookup: CDR1 SGHTA, CDR2 FQGTGA. Trimming removed 6 bases from V and 8 bases from J, with 7 bases in between. CDR3 protein: CASSPGGELFF. CDR3 nucleotide sequence: TGTGCCAGCAGTCCAGGGGGGGAGCTGTTTTTT.

This chain uses TRBV5-1 with TRBJ2-3; 7 nucleotides line up with TRBD2. J lost 2 bases, V lost 5 bases, and 14 bases had no gene match. CDR1 SGHRS and CDR2 YFSETQ come from the germline V gene. The CDR3 consists of 17 residues. The CDR3 region is CASSVGPGLIITDTQYF. The CDR3 region has the DNA TGCGCCAGCAGTGTTGGGCCGGGACTAATCATCACAGATACGCAGTATTTT.

This chain joins TRBV30 and TRBJ2-5; 9 nucleotides line up with TRBD1. V gave up 2 bases and J gave up 5 bases; unmatched junction bases: 12. The CDR3 is 16 residues long. Germline values: CDR1 GTSNPN, CDR2 SVGIG (reference sequence). CDR3 in DNA: TGTGCCTGGAGTCCTGGGACAGGGAATGTAAGGGAGACCCAGTACTTC. Translated, it gives CAWSPGTGNVRETQYF.

J is TRBJ2-3 and V is TRBV5-3; D tentatively reads TRBD1 or TRBD2 (6 bases each). TRBV5-3 counts as an open reading frame of uncertain function. This CDR3 contains 15 residues. V was pared by 8 bases and J by 4 bases, with 20 bases between. CDR3 sequence: CASLLWGAPPDTQYF. In nucleotides, the CDR3 is TGTGCCAGCCTTTTATGGGGGGCGCCCCCAGATACGCAGTATTTT.

The CDR3 region has the DNA TGTGCCAGCAGCCAACGGGGCGCTACGCAGTATTTT. It is translated as CASSQRGATQYF. The J gene is TRBJ2-3, the V gene TRBV4-2; possibly TRBD1 or TRBD2 for D (5 bases each). CDR1 and CDR2 from the germline V gene are LGHNA and YNFKEQ. The CDR3 loop spans 12 amino acids. The V end lost 2 bases, the J end lost 8 bases, and 8 bases lay between the germline ends.

J is TRBJ2-1 and V is TRBV9; 10 bases are shared with TRBD2. After removal of 0 bases from V and 9 bases from J, the junction contained 12 bases not matched to a gene. Looked up from germline, CDR1 is SGDLS and CDR2 is YYNGEE. The CDR3 is 17 amino acids. The CDR3 coding sequence is TGTGCCAGCAGCGTAGCTCCCAGCGGGAGGGCCGCGGTTGAGCAGTTCTTC. It encodes CASSVAPSGRAAVEQFF.

V usage is TRBV6-1 and J usage is TRBJ2-7, with D tentatively TRBD1 (6 bases). V was clipped by 6 bases and J by 0 bases, with 15 bases between them. Germline V gene data show CDR1 as MNHNS and CDR2 as SASEGT. The CDR3 spans 15 residues. For the CDR3, the DNA is TGTGCCAGCAGAAGGAGACTGGACAGCTCCTACGAGCAGTACTTC. This translates into CASRRRLDSSYEQYF.

CDR3 loop: CASSLEGYEQYF. As DNA, the CDR3 is TGCGCCAGCAGCTTGGAGGGCTACGAGCAGTACTTC. This chain links TRBV5-1 with TRBJ2-7, with D uncertain. The CDR3 sequence is 12 residues long. V lost 0 bases and J lost 3, with 4 bases in between. CDR1 is SGHRS and CDR2 is YFSETQ in the germline V gene. The full variable domain, its missing parts supplied by reference TRBV5-1 and TRBJ2-7, is KAGVTQTPRYLIKTRGQQVTLSCSPISGHRSVSWYQQTPGQGLQFLFEYFSETQRNKGNFPGRFSGRQFSNSRSEMNVSTLELGDSALYLCASSLEGYEQYFGPGTRLTVT.

This rearrangement joins TRBV6-5 to TRBJ2-3; no definite D call. The CDR3 is 13 residues long. Trimming removed 2 bases at V and 10 bases at J, with 13 bases between. Germline-derived CDR1 and CDR2 are MNHEY and SVGAGI. The CDR3 region is CASSYEAYRAQYF. The CDR3 DNA reads TGTGCCAGCAGTTACGAGGCCTACCGGGCGCAGTATTTT.

The V and J genes are TRBV29-1 and TRBJ2-7; TRBD2 might be the D (6 bases). Trimming removed 4 bases at V and 0 bases at J, with 10 bases between. Germline CDR1 SQVTM, CDR2 ANQGSEA. The CDR3 spans 13 residues. DNA of the CDR3: TGCAGCGTTGTGGGCGGGACCTCCTACGAGCAGTACTTC. Translating gives CSVVGGTSYEQYF.

The rearrangement joins TRBV7-3 to TRBJ2-1, with D possibly TRBD2 on 6 matching bases. This CDR3 contains 13 residues. Germline CDR1 SGHTA, CDR2 FQGTGA. Trimming left V 5 bases short and J 8 bases short, with 13 bases between. Written as DNA, the CDR3 is TGTGCCAGCAGCGCCAGTGGGGGGTATGAGCAGTTCTTC. Amino acids: CASSASGGYEQFF. Supplemented by reference TRBV7-3 and TRBJ2-1, the full variable domain reads GAGVSQTPSNKVTEKGKYVELRCDPISGHTALYWYRQSLGQGPEFLIYFQGTGAADDSGLPNDRFFAVRPEGSVSTLKIQRTERGDSAVYLCASSASGGYEQFFGPGTRLTVL.

The chain uses TRBV6-5 and TRBJ1-1; D remains ambiguous. CDR1 is MNHEY, CDR2 SVGAGI, per germline. V dropped 8 bases and J dropped 1 base, with 17 bases sitting between them. CDR3 length equals 15 residues. In nucleotides, the CDR3 is TGTGCCAGCCTCCCGGGCCTCTGGGGGAACACTGAAGCTTTCTTT. Translation gives CASLPGLWGNTEAFF.

In its sample, this clone was seen a few times. This chain joins TRBV6-5 and TRBJ1-6; D perhaps matches TRBD1 (6 bases). The CDR3 has 14 residues. V was shortened by 2 bases and J by 7 bases, with 9 bases between the two germline ends. Germline lookup yields CDR1 MNHEY and CDR2 SVGAGI. This CDR3 is CASSYGTKNSPLHF. The CDR3 bases are TGTGCCAGCAGTTACGGGACAAAGAATTCACCCCTCCACTTT.

V usage is TRBV29-1 and J usage is TRBJ2-5, with D hard to call. The V gene lost 2 bases and the J gene lost 1 base, with 8 bases spanning the gap. CDR1 and CDR2 (germline): SQVTM, ANQGSEA. CDR3 size: 13 residues. The CDR3 is CSVEKGFQETQYF. CDR3 sequence (DNA): TGCAGCGTTGAAAAAGGTTTCCAAGAGACCCAGTACTTC.

This clone was counted at least ten times. J is TRBJ2-3 and V is TRBV28, with D perhaps matching TRBD2 (5 bases). Trimming shortened V by 6 bases and J by 2 bases, and 9 bases separated the two germline ends. Germline V lookup: CDR1 MDHEN, CDR2 SYDVKM. This CDR3 is built from 13 residues. The chain's CDR3 is CASRDYHTDTQYF. The CDR3 bases are TGTGCCAGCAGAGACTATCACACAGATACGCAGTATTTT.

The chain employs TRBV4-2 and TRBJ2-7, with TRBD1 identical over 10 bases. Looked up from germline, CDR1 is LGHNA and CDR2 is YNFKEQ. J lost 3 bases, V lost 3 bases, and 5 bases had no gene match. The CDR3 contains 15 residues. The CDR3 region is CASSQPGQGGYEQYF. The CDR3 DNA reads as TGTGCCAGCAGCCAGCCCGGACAGGGGGGCTACGAGCAGTACTTC.

This clone was observed a few times. The chain couples TRBV4-2 to TRBJ1-6, with 9 bases that match TRBD1. Germline lookup yields CDR1 LGHNA and CDR2 YNFKEQ. CDR3 length: 15 residues. Trimming cost V 4 bases and J 9 bases; bases outside gene matches: 7. As DNA, the CDR3 is TGTGCCAGCAGCCCTTCCGACAGGGGGACTTCACCCCTCCACTTT. This encodes CASSPSDRGTSPLHF.

J is TRBJ2-5 and V is TRBV5-1, with 7 bases fitting TRBD1. Germline loops: CDR1 SGHRS, CDR2 YFSETQ. Unmatched junction bases numbered 8, after V lost 4 bases and J lost 5 bases. The CDR3 runs to 14 residues. For the CDR3, the DNA is TGCGCCAGCAGCACGACAGGGTGGGGGGAGACCCAGTACTTC. Amino acids: CASSTTGWGETQYF.